This T cell receptor beta chain appears in the sequencing data of a study of chemoradiotherapy in HPV16-positive cancers. Study results and caveats: Functional assays defining HPV-specific T cells used only a couple of HPV16-positive patients.

Clones were read by immunoSEQ multiplex PCR, and TCRdb kept only the in-frame ones, dropping some. The table lists some 11,000 clones, over 65% of them singletons. Points on this clone: Its cognate antigen is unknown.

Repertoires were sampled repeatedly during chemoradiotherapy. The germline CDR1 and CDR2 sequences are GTSNPN and SVGIG (reference sequence). The junction had 6 bases not matched to a gene; V was cut back by 3 bases and J by 3 bases. This CDR3 region has 15 residues. The TCR originated in a human donor with HPV-associated anogenital cancer. This chain uses TRBV30 with TRBJ2-2, with 8 bases matching TRBD2. Sampling was performed from a patient who underwent chemoradiotherapy. The CDR3 nucleotides are TGTGCCTGGAGCGGGAGGGGTGGCGACACCGGGGAGCTGTTTTTT. Translated, it gives CAWSGRGGDTGELFF. The variable domain in full, with the rest retrieved from reference TRBV30 and TRBJ2-2, is SQTIHQWPATLVQPVGSPLSLECTVEGTSNPNLYWYRQAAGRGLQLLFYSVGIGQISSEVPQNLSASRPQDRQFILSSKKLLLSDSGFYLCAWSGRGGDTGELFFGEGSRLTVL.